This T cell receptor (beta chain) was sequenced during a study of blood T cell repertoires in COVID-19. Clones were sequenced by immunoSEQ multiplex PCR, and TCRdb holds only the in-frame ones, with some missing. The profile shows hundreds of thousands of clones, roughly 90% of them singletons. The CDR3 consists of 13 residues. The V segment lost 8 bases and the J segment 3 bases; nucleotides outside the gene matches: 4. From germline, CDR1 is WNHNN and CDR2 SYGVQD (reference sequence). The receptor comes from a man aged 35 to 55 who had recovered from COVID-19. V usage is TRBV10-1 and J usage is TRBJ1-3; 7 bases align to TRBD1. Sequenced: PBMCs or T cells enriched from blood (not recorded which). The CDR3: CASAGTDGNTIYF. The DNA of the CDR3 is TGCGCCAGCGCCGGGACAGATGGAAACACCATATATTTT.